This TCR beta chain was sequenced in a study of shared T cell receptors in the human thymus. Assay: immunoSEQ multiplex PCR; the TCRdb copy retains only in-frame clones and omits some. In the table there are hundreds of thousands of clones, 85% to 95% of which are singletons. With V trimmed by 6 bases and J by 8 bases, 16 bases remained unmatched. CDR3 length: 16 amino acids. Germline CDR1 reads KGHSH; CDR2 reads LQKENI. Sequencing was performed on thymocytes. This TCR derives from a human donor. The chain joins TRBV18 to TRBJ2-1; 7 nucleotides align to TRBD2. The CDR3 reads CASSLKPGLRRDEQFF. The CDR3 DNA sequence: TGTGCCAGCTCGCTCAAGCCGGGACTAAGGAGGGATGAGCAGTTCTTC.